The 7 T cell receptor beta chains listed next were all sequenced from one sample in a study of spatial heterogeneity in lung cancer (dated by TCRdb to the late 2010s). Per the publication, the time point label means: blood at routine non-recurrence follow-up after resection. TCR sequencing used whole RNA extracted from tumor and nontumor lung tissue, or from cryopreserved PBMC samples, without cell sorting. Library prep was done by 5' RACE. For sequencing, a NextSeq 500 was employed. TCRdb ran its own pipeline on the public reads, namely fastp trimming at Q25 and MiXCR clone calling, and kept in-frame beta chains. Identical CDR3 protein sequences are pooled into one entry, listed with their most common genes and DNA. Within this sample are about 120,000 distinct CDR3 sequences, with 10% to 15% of them counted one time only. The ten largest account for 16% of the sample. The sample was PBMCs, taken at follow-up. These receptors were collected from a male donor with early-stage non-small cell lung cancer.

The table lists this clonotype with many counts. The rearrangement joins TRBV7-9 to TRBJ1-4, with D maybe TRBD1 (5 bases). In germline, CDR1 is SEHNR, CDR2 FQNEAQ (reference sequence). V lost 1 base and J lost 6, with 9 bases in between. The CDR3 runs to 14 residues. CDR3 amino acids: CASSLGGGDEKLFF. CDR3 DNA: TGTGCCAGCAGCTTAGGCGGGGGGGATGAAAAACTGTTTTTT.

This chain links TRBV14 with TRBJ2-5; D might be TRBD2 (5 bases). CDR1 is SGHDN and CDR2 is FVKESK in the germline V gene. Between the trimmed V and J ends, which lost 1 base and 4 bases, there was a span of 16 bases. The CDR3 sequence is 16 residues long. The CDR3 DNA follows: TGTGCCAGCAGCCAAGGGGATGGACTTTACAGAGAGACCCAGTACTTC. Protein product: CASSQGDGLYRETQYF. The full variable domain, with the rest looked up from reference TRBV14 and TRBJ2-5, is EAGVTQFPSHSVIEKGQTVTLRCDPISGHDNLYWYRRVMGKEIKFLLHFVKESKQDESGMPNNRFLAERTGGTYSTLKVQPAELEDSGVYFCASSQGDGLYRETQYFGPGTRLLVL.

This clonotype was seen a handful of times. The J gene is TRBJ1-5, the V gene TRBV28; the D gene is possibly TRBD1 (5 bases). This CDR3 spans 13 amino acids. Trimming took off 7 bases at V and 5 bases at J, with 12 bases between the two ends. Germline CDR1 is MDHEN and CDR2 is SYDVKM. This CDR3 is CASTRTGDQPQHF. DNA of the CDR3: TGTGCCAGCACCCGCACGGGGGATCAGCCCCAGCATTTT.

The chain couples TRBV5-5 to TRBJ2-1, with TRBD1 matching over 7 bases. Trimming took 0 bases from V and 1 from J; bases not matched to a gene: 4. Germline loops: CDR1 SGHKS, CDR2 YYEKEE (reference sequence). This CDR3 spans 16 amino acids. DNA for the CDR3: TGTGCCAGCAGCTTGGCGGGACAGATTTCCTACAATGAGCAGTTCTTC. It translates to CASSLAGQISYNEQFF.

On this clonotype: This could be a read error, since a much larger clone is one nucleotide away. J is TRBJ2-1 and V is TRBV24-1; D gene uncertain. The V and J ends lost 5 bases and 5 bases respectively, with 21 bases between them. The CDR3 runs 17 residues. In germline, CDR1 is KGHDR, CDR2 SFDVKD. The CDR3 spells CATSGIGHSGFNNEQFF. For the CDR3, the DNA is TGTGCCACCAGTGGGATAGGCCACTCAGGTTTTAACAATGAGCAGTTCTTC.

This chain uses TRBV7-2 with TRBJ2-1, with D maybe TRBD1 (6 bases). CDR3 length: 12 residues. Per the germline V gene, CDR1 is SGHTA and CDR2 is FQGNSA. Deletions cut 6 bases from V and 8 bases from J, with 11 bases between. CDR3 sequence reads: CASSWTVHEQFF. In DNA, the CDR3 is TGTGCCAGCAGTTGGACAGTTCATGAGCAGTTCTTC.

The V gene is TRBV5-1, the J gene TRBJ2-5; D possibly corresponds to TRBD1 (6 bases). V lost 4 bases and J lost 2, with 18 bases in between. Per the germline V gene, CDR1 is SGHRS and CDR2 is YFSETQ. This CDR3 has 16 residues. CDR3 sequence (DNA): TGCGCCAGCAGCCTAACAGGGCGAGGGGGACAAGAGACCCAGTACTTC. Its translation: CASSLTGRGGQETQYF.